The clone carrying this T cell receptor beta chain was found a few times. Its specificity is unknown. The sample is drawn from a study of post-analysis software for immune sequencing data. Across the whole study: The cohort encompassed relapsing-remitting, secondary progressive and progressive-relapsing multiple sclerosis disease courses. Regarding the study as a whole: Strong same-batch co-clustering of samples appeared with F measure clustering. Compared against controls, patients with multiple sclerosis displayed significantly lower normalized Chao1 diversity. TRBV5-6, TRBV5-1 and TRBV20-1 were among 4 or 5 TRBV segments more frequent in patients than controls.

Germline V gives CDR1 MNHEY, CDR2 SMNVEV (reference sequence). The CDR3 has 15 residues. V shed 5 bases and J shed 2 bases, with 16 bases lying between them. Presence of unique molecular identifiers characterized the TCR beta cDNA libraries. MiXCR, run by TCRdb on the PCR reads, gives a single entry per CDR3 protein. This table has hundreds of thousands of distinct CDR3 sequences, 25% to 30% appearing once. The chain links TRBV27 to TRBJ2-7, with a possible D match to TRBD2 (6 bases). The sample comprised blood. The receptor comes from a girl aged 10 to 17 with multiple sclerosis. The CDR3 DNA follows: TGTGCCAGCAGTCCCGATAGCGGAGTTGCCTACGAGCAGTACTTC. It is translated as CASSPDSGVAYEQYF.